This T cell receptor beta chain came from a study of identical twins. Study-wide results and caveats: Cord blood beta clonotypes present at high abundance carried fewer insertions; no such pattern appeared in memory repertoires. Models predicted too little out-of-frame TCR alpha sharing in monozygotic twins.

MiXCR, run by TCRdb on the 5' RACE reads, gives a single entry per CDR3 protein. The data hold 350,000 or so distinct CDR3 sequences, with roughly 10% observed a single time. The CDR3 has 15 amino acids. The J segment lost 5 bases and the V segment lost 2 bases, leaving 6 bases of the junction unmatched. In germline, CDR1 is MNHEY, CDR2 SVGAGI. This clonotype was counted at least ten times. What it recognizes is unknown. Sequencing input: naive T cells sorted from blood. The V gene is TRBV6-5, the J gene TRBJ2-5; 9 bases line up with TRBD1. The TCR originated in a woman aged 50 to 60 in good health. The DNA of the CDR3 is TGTGCCAGCAGTTACGCCCGGACAGGGGATGAGACCCAGTACTTC. It codes for CASSYARTGDETQYF.